Listed below are T cell receptor beta chains from one sample, sequenced in a study. TCRdb re-derived calls from the RT-PCR reads in MiXCR, one entry per CDR3 protein. The sample includes about 700,000 distinct CDR3 sequences, approximately 15% of them seen just once. The sequenced sample consisted of memory CD4+ T cells from blood. All receptors come from a female donor in good health, serving as a healthy control. The CDR3 runs from the conserved cysteine through the conserved F or W. The order of the fields is V gene, clone size, D gene, J gene, CDR3 protein, CDR3 DNA. The D gene is left open where the match is weak. Not every row has a clone size; where given, it reads once, few, many or a size class.

>TRBV2|-|-|TRBJ1-2
CASSEEPGYGYTF
TGTGCCAGCAGTGAGGAGCCTGGCTATGGCTACACCTTC
>TRBV15|few|-|TRBJ1-1
CATSKVVRDQAFF
TGTGCCACCAGCAAAGTGGTCCGGGACCAAGCTTTCTTT
>TRBV4-3|-|-|TRBJ2-6
CASSQERGPSGANVLTF
TGCGCCAGCAGCCAAGAGCGGGGCCCTTCTGGGGCCAACGTCCTGACTTTC
>TRBV30|-|-|TRBJ2-7
CAWTPRPAYEQYF
TGTGCCTGGACCCCGAGACCGGCCTACGAGCAGTACTTC
>TRBV5-1|-|TRBD1|TRBJ2-3
CASSWWTGPDTQYF
TGCGCCAGCAGCTGGTGGACAGGGCCAGATACGCAGTATTTT
>TRBV3-1|-|-|TRBJ1-1
CASSQVGGTEAFF
TGTGCCAGCAGCCAAGTTGGGGGCACTGAAGCTTTCTTT
>TRBV10-3|many|-|TRBJ2-7
CAISESTSNYEQYF
TGTGCCATCAGTGAGTCGACGTCGAACTACGAGCAGTACTTC
>TRBV28|-|-|TRBJ1-1
CASSPDRFRMGTEAFF
TGTGCCAGCAGTCCCGACAGGTTTCGGATGGGGACTGAAGCTTTCTTT
>TRBV9|few|-|TRBJ1-3
CASSVVPDMTHTIYF
TGTGCCAGCAGCGTAGTCCCGGACATGACTCACACCATATATTTT
>TRBV20-1|few|-|TRBJ1-4
CSARSHRARDEKLFF
TGCAGTGCTAGGTCTCATCGGGCCAGAGATGAAAAACTGTTTTTT
>TRBV6-5|many|-|TRBJ1-1
CASTSRRGAEAFF
TGTGCCAGCACTTCGCGGAGGGGCGCTGAAGCTTTCTTT
>TRBV27|-|-|TRBJ2-4
CASSLKSTEGRGIQYF
TGTGCCAGCAGTTTAAAGTCGACGGAGGGCCGAGGCATTCAGTACTTC
>TRBV6-6|-|-|TRBJ1-5
CASSYSSVGNQPQHF
TGTGCCAGCAGTTACTCGTCGGTTGGCAATCAGCCCCAGCATTTT
>TRBV5-1|few|-|TRBJ2-3
CASSFMPRLGGGYTDTQYF
TGCGCCAGCAGCTTCATGCCACGACTAGGAGGGGGTTACACAGATACGCAGTATTTT
>TRBV24-1|many|TRBD1|TRBJ2-3
CATSVPGTAPDTQYF
TGTGCCACCAGTGTCCCCGGGACAGCCCCAGATACGCAGTATTTT
>TRBV30|few|TRBD1|TRBJ1-2
CAWDGTGNGYTF
TGTGCCTGGGACGGGACAGGGAATGGCTACACCTTC
>TRBV4-3|few|-|TRBJ2-1
CASSQEGGARLDNEQFF
TGCGCCAGCAGCCAAGAGGGGGGGGCAAGGCTTGACAATGAGCAGTTCTTC
>TRBV12-3/TRBV12-4|-|-|TRBJ1-1
CASTVGGGNTEAFF
TGTGCCAGCACTGTCGGGGGAGGCAACACTGAAGCTTTCTTT
>TRBV12-3/TRBV12-4|-|-|TRBJ1-3
CASRRQAGNTIYF
TGTGCCAGCAGAAGACAGGCTGGAAACACCATATATTTT
>TRBV30|few|TRBD1|TRBJ1-1
CAWSIQGGTEAFF
TGTGCCTGGAGTATACAGGGGGGCACTGAAGCTTTCTTT
>TRBV4-3|-|-|TRBJ2-3
CASSQGVEDTQYF
TGCGCCAGCAGCCAAGGTGTGGAAGATACGCAGTATTTT
>TRBV10-3|-|-|TRBJ1-3
CAISDNSGNTIYF
TGTGCCATCAGTGACAACTCTGGAAACACCATATATTTT
>TRBV6-1|-|TRBD2|TRBJ2-3
CANSGDRTDTQYF
TGTGCCAACAGCGGGGATAGAACAGATACGCAGTATTTT
>TRBV7-2|-|-|TRBJ2-4
CASSSTGPVGNIQYF
TGTGCCAGCAGCTCCACCGGGCCAGTAGGAAACATTCAGTACTTC
>TRBV7-2|many|TRBD1|TRBJ1-2
CASSSTGNYDYGYTF
TGTGCCAGCAGCTCGACAGGGAACTATGACTATGGCTACACCTTC
>TRBV6-5|many|TRBD1|TRBJ1-2
CASTGQGYGYTF
TGTGCCAGCACTGGACAGGGCTATGGCTACACCTTC
>TRBV7-9|-|TRBD2|TRBJ2-3
CASSLYASGASTDTQYF
TGTGCCAGCAGCTTATACGCTAGCGGGGCTAGCACAGATACGCAGTATTTT